Listed below are T cell receptor beta chains from one sample, sequenced in a study of blood T cell repertoires in COVID-19. Profiling relied on immunoSEQ multiplex PCR, and the TCRdb table lists in-frame clones only, not all of them. The data show 150,000 to 200,000 clones, roughly 87% seen once. Sequencing used peripheral blood. These receptor sequences come from a man between 18 and 29 years old who had recovered from COVID-19. Both conserved end residues are part of each CDR3. The D gene is left open where the match is weak. Clone size is shown for a subset of rows, as once, few, many or a class of expanded clone.

TRBV7-3	-	TRBJ2-3	TRBD2	CASSLKAGGTTDTQYF
TRBV7-9	-	TRBJ1-1	-	CASLGGTTEAFF
TRBV5-4	-	TRBJ1-5	-	CASSLAGDSNQPQHF
TRBV27	-	TRBJ2-7	TRBD1	CASSLSIMGQAGEQYF
TRBV7-2	-	TRBJ2-7	-	CASSLATSGSPAYEQYF
TRBV9	-	TRBJ2-2	-	CASSAGNPGELFF
TRBV28	-	TRBJ1-6	TRBD1	CASRKQQGVNSPLHF
TRBV7-2	-	TRBJ2-7	TRBD1	CASSIISGGYEQYF
TRBV27	few	TRBJ1-6	-	CASRGGRGNNSPLHF
TRBV19	-	TRBJ2-5	-	CASSIGTRGETQYF
TRBV3-1/TRBV3-2	-	TRBJ2-1	TRBD2	CASSPSGRDNEQFF
TRBV6-1	-	TRBJ2-1	TRBD1	CASSAGGRGNDNEQFF
TRBV6-2/TRBV6-3	-	TRBJ2-2	TRBD1	CASSYLQGARTGELFF
TRBV2	once	TRBJ1-5	-	CASSEGGLGNQPQHF
TRBV19	-	TRBJ2-5	-	CASSINLLQETQYF
TRBV2	-	TRBJ2-7	-	CASSQTGLSAYEQYF
TRBV9	-	TRBJ2-6	TRBD2	CASSQSGTGANVLTF
TRBV21-1	-	TRBJ2-6	-	CASSATRGFLSSGANVLTF
TRBV4-2	-	TRBJ2-2	-	CASSQEVGLNGGELFF
TRBV25-1	-	TRBJ2-5	-	CASSKVGSQETQYF
TRBV10-3	-	TRBJ2-5	TRBD2	CAISESASGRVARETQYF
TRBV4-3	-	TRBJ2-7	-	CASSQDPGNSYEQYF
TRBV5-1	-	TRBJ2-7	-	CASSVDYPYEQYF
TRBV13	-	TRBJ2-7	TRBD2	CASSRGTRGGEQYF
TRBV27	-	TRBJ2-1	TRBD2	CASSASGSDYNEQFF
TRBV5-1	-	TRBJ2-2	-	CASSSRTATSTGELFF
TRBV19	-	TRBJ2-1	-	CASRSSGKFPNEQFF
TRBV7-7	-	TRBJ2-3	TRBD1	CASSPDRGADTQYF
TRBV3-1/TRBV3-2	-	TRBJ2-5	-	CASSPSTLAETQYF
TRBV4-3	once	TRBJ2-4	-	CASSQDLARARAKNIQYF
TRBV3-1/TRBV3-2	-	TRBJ2-3	-	CASSQGGTASTDTQYF
TRBV6-5	-	TRBJ2-2	-	CASYSGAGELFF
TRBV2	once	TRBJ2-3	-	CASSRGRGFTDTQYF
TRBV24-1	-	TRBJ2-1	-	CATSDFPLDEQFF
TRBV27	-	TRBJ1-2	TRBD1	CASSLGQGVLGYTF
TRBV9	once	TRBJ2-3	TRBD2	CASSVGTSGAPDTQYF
TRBV3-1/TRBV3-2	-	TRBJ2-1	-	CASSLQDSNEQFF
TRBV6-5	-	TRBJ1-4	-	CASSYSTVGGKLFF
TRBV7-2	-	TRBJ2-2	-	CASSLVAANTGELFF
TRBV7-2	-	TRBJ1-1	-	CASSFLGGVNTEAFF
TRBV27	once	TRBJ2-7	-	CASSNGLAGGSSYEQYF
TRBV7-8	-	TRBJ2-2	TRBD2	CASSLGLGGSANTGELFF
TRBV5-1	-	TRBJ2-3	-	CASSLIRGADTQYF
TRBV18	-	TRBJ1-2	TRBD1	CASSPQLIPRDRENYGYTF
TRBV7-9	-	TRBJ1-1	-	CASSPAMGREAFF
TRBV5-3	once	TRBJ2-1	TRBD1	CARSLELAGGNEQFF
TRBV2	-	TRBJ1-2	TRBD1	CASVGQAQYGYTF
TRBV6-6	few	TRBJ1-1	TRBD1	CASSLGRTGATEAFF
TRBV6-6	-	TRBJ1-2	-	CASSPTSGGNYGYTF
TRBV28	-	TRBJ2-7	TRBD1	CASSFFQGAYEQYF
TRBV11-3	few	TRBJ2-2	TRBD2	CASSLAGGTGELFF
TRBV28	-	TRBJ2-7	TRBD1	CASSLRVGQQSSYEQYF
TRBV4-1	-	TRBJ1-1	TRBD1	CASSPTDRGKWNTEAFF
TRBV19	many	TRBJ1-1	-	CASTSQAFGQRDTEAFF
TRBV9	few	TRBJ1-2	TRBD1	CASSPRSGQGARGYTF
TRBV19	-	TRBJ1-5	TRBD1	CASSIDQGQRYSNQPQHF
TRBV27	-	TRBJ2-2	-	CASSLYLGGTGELFF
TRBV9	-	TRBJ2-2	-	CASSVEVETGELFF
TRBV11-3	-	TRBJ2-5	TRBD1	CASSEGQGGQETQYF
TRBV28	few	TRBJ1-5	TRBD1	CASNTGQHNQPQHF